Listed below are T cell receptor beta chains from one sample, sequenced in a study of shared clonotypes between healthy human individuals. Using immunoSEQ multiplex PCR, the repertoire was profiled, and TCRdb retains in-frame clones only, with some absent. The sample holds about 580,000 clones, about 98% seen once. Source material: naive CD8+ T cells sorted from blood. Receptors originate from a man aged 30 to 39 in good health. The CDR3 runs from the conserved cysteine through the conserved F or W. Fields, in order: clone size, J gene, D gene, V gene, CDR3 protein, CDR3 DNA. The D gene is left open where the match is weak. The listing skips clone size in some rows; elsewhere it reads once, few, many or a size class.

clone_size: .
j_call: TRBJ2-3
d_call: .
v_call: TRBV27
cdr3_aa: CASGRGGWESRTDTQYF
cdr3_nt: TGTGCCAGCGGCAGGGGGGGCTGGGAGAGCCGCACAGATACGCAGTATTTT

clone_size: .
j_call: TRBJ2-1
d_call: TRBD2
v_call: TRBV7-8
cdr3_aa: CASSSPVSGRASKYNEQFF
cdr3_nt: TGTGCCAGCAGCTCCCCGGTTAGCGGGAGGGCTAGTAAATACAATGAGCAGTTCTTC

clone_size: .
j_call: TRBJ2-7
d_call: TRBD2
v_call: TRBV27
cdr3_aa: CASSPNSGKGAYEQYF
cdr3_nt: TGTGCCAGCAGCCCCAATAGCGGGAAAGGAGCCTACGAGCAGTACTTC

clone_size: .
j_call: TRBJ2-5
d_call: .
v_call: TRBV5-1
cdr3_aa: CASSLISEETQYF
cdr3_nt: TGCGCCAGCAGCTTGATTTCGGAGGAGACCCAGTACTTC

clone_size: .
j_call: TRBJ1-1
d_call: .
v_call: TRBV4-1
cdr3_aa: CASSQDRNTEAFF
cdr3_nt: TGCGCCAGCAGCCAAGATCGCAACACTGAAGCTTTCTTT

clone_size: .
j_call: TRBJ2-1
d_call: .
v_call: TRBV5-1
cdr3_aa: CASSLERRDSYNEQFF
cdr3_nt: TGCGCCAGCAGCTTGGAGCGGCGGGACTCGTACAATGAGCAGTTCTTC

clone_size: .
j_call: TRBJ2-2
d_call: .
v_call: TRBV11-2
cdr3_aa: CASSLELEHTGELFF
cdr3_nt: TGTGCCAGCAGCTTAGAGTTAGAACACACCGGGGAGCTGTTTTTT

clone_size: .
j_call: TRBJ2-1
d_call: .
v_call: TRBV4-3
cdr3_aa: CASSQEWTYYNEQFF
cdr3_nt: TGCGCCAGCAGCCAAGAGTGGACTTACTACAATGAGCAGTTCTTC

clone_size: .
j_call: TRBJ2-3
d_call: .
v_call: TRBV28
cdr3_aa: CASSLSRDTDTQYF
cdr3_nt: TGTGCCAGCAGTTTGTCGCGGGACACAGATACGCAGTATTTT

clone_size: .
j_call: TRBJ1-1
d_call: .
v_call: TRBV11-2
cdr3_aa: CASSLGELNTEAFF
cdr3_nt: TGTGCCAGCAGCTTAGGTGAGCTGAACACTGAAGCTTTCTTT

clone_size: .
j_call: TRBJ2-3
d_call: .
v_call: TRBV27
cdr3_aa: CASVSFVSGDTQYF
cdr3_nt: TGTGCCAGCGTCAGCTTCGTCTCGGGGGATACGCAGTATTTT

clone_size: .
j_call: TRBJ2-5
d_call: .
v_call: TRBV9
cdr3_aa: CASQGGGSQETQYF
cdr3_nt: TGTGCCAGTCAGGGAGGGGGATCTCAAGAGACCCAGTACTTC

clone_size: .
j_call: TRBJ2-2
d_call: .
v_call: TRBV7-8
cdr3_aa: CASTEGYSSTGELFF
cdr3_nt: TGTGCCAGCACCGAGGGATACAGTAGCACCGGGGAGCTGTTTTTT

clone_size: .
j_call: TRBJ2-3
d_call: .
v_call: TRBV19
cdr3_aa: CASSPGWGTDTQYF
cdr3_nt: TGTGCCAGTAGCCCCGGGTGGGGCACAGATACGCAGTATTTT

clone_size: .
j_call: TRBJ1-4
d_call: .
v_call: TRBV7-9
cdr3_aa: CASSLTTGSNNEKLFF
cdr3_nt: TGTGCCAGCAGCTTAACGACAGGATCTAATAATGAAAAACTGTTTTTT

clone_size: .
j_call: TRBJ2-7
d_call: TRBD1
v_call: TRBV6-5
cdr3_aa: CASSYSRDSSYEQYF
cdr3_nt: TGTGCCAGCAGTTACTCCCGGGACAGCTCCTACGAGCAGTACTTC

clone_size: once
j_call: TRBJ2-2
d_call: TRBD2
v_call: TRBV19
cdr3_aa: CASSGSGLANTGELFF
cdr3_nt: TGTGCCAGTAGTGGATCGGGACTAGCGAACACCGGGGAGCTGTTTTTT

clone_size: .
j_call: TRBJ1-2
d_call: TRBD1
v_call: TRBV7-9
cdr3_aa: CAGTALYGYTF
cdr3_nt: TGTGCCGGGACAGCGCTCTATGGCTACACCTTC

clone_size: once
j_call: TRBJ2-1
d_call: TRBD2
v_call: TRBV7-6
cdr3_aa: CASSSGLDNEQFF
cdr3_nt: TGTGCCAGCAGCTCAGGACTAGACAATGAGCAGTTCTTC

clone_size: .
j_call: TRBJ2-3
d_call: .
v_call: TRBV28
cdr3_aa: CASSLRNYDTQYF
cdr3_nt: TGTGCCAGCAGTTTGAGAAATTATGATACGCAGTATTTT

clone_size: .
j_call: TRBJ2-1
d_call: .
v_call: TRBV15
cdr3_aa: CATISHNEQFF
cdr3_nt: TGTGCCACCATCTCCCACAATGAGCAGTTCTTC

clone_size: .
j_call: TRBJ2-1
d_call: TRBD1
v_call: TRBV7-6
cdr3_aa: CASSSTGGSYNEQFF
cdr3_nt: TGTGCCAGCAGCTCCACAGGGGGCTCCTACAATGAGCAGTTCTTC

clone_size: .
j_call: TRBJ2-7
d_call: .
v_call: TRBV21-1
cdr3_aa: CASSKVGGQGGSYEQYF
cdr3_nt: TGTGCCAGCAGCAAAGTTGGGGGACAGGGTGGATCCTACGAGCAGTACTTC

clone_size: .
j_call: TRBJ2-7
d_call: .
v_call: TRBV27
cdr3_aa: CASSLRTGYEQYF
cdr3_nt: TGTGCCAGCAGTTTGAGAACCGGGTACGAGCAGTACTTC

clone_size: .
j_call: TRBJ2-1
d_call: .
v_call: TRBV14
cdr3_aa: CASSQDRDHDNEQFF
cdr3_nt: TGTGCCAGCAGCCAAGACAGGGACCATGACAATGAGCAGTTCTTC

clone_size: .
j_call: TRBJ2-3
d_call: .
v_call: TRBV9
cdr3_aa: CASSVDGTDTQYF
cdr3_nt: TGTGCCAGCAGCGTAGATGGCACAGATACGCAGTATTTT

clone_size: .
j_call: TRBJ2-3
d_call: .
v_call: TRBV7-9
cdr3_aa: CASDEGTDTQYF
cdr3_nt: TGTGCCAGCGACGAGGGCACAGATACGCAGTATTTT

clone_size: .
j_call: TRBJ1-5
d_call: .
v_call: TRBV4-1
cdr3_aa: CASSQERTENQPQHF
cdr3_nt: TGCGCCAGCAGCCAAGAAAGAACAGAGAATCAGCCCCAGCATTTT

clone_size: .
j_call: TRBJ2-4
d_call: .
v_call: TRBV29-1
cdr3_aa: CSVVVQIADIQYF
cdr3_nt: TGCAGCGTTGTAGTTCAGATCGCGGACATTCAGTACTTC

clone_size: .
j_call: TRBJ1-5
d_call: .
v_call: TRBV28
cdr3_aa: CASSWTVSNQPQHF
cdr3_nt: TGTGCCAGCAGTTGGACAGTTAGCAATCAGCCCCAGCATTTT

clone_size: .
j_call: TRBJ2-1
d_call: .
v_call: TRBV19
cdr3_aa: CASSIISAGSNEQFF
cdr3_nt: TGTGCCAGTAGTATAATCTCCGCTGGGAGCAATGAGCAGTTCTTC

clone_size: .
j_call: TRBJ1-2
d_call: TRBD1
v_call: TRBV12-5
cdr3_aa: CASGLVPPEGAYGYTF
cdr3_nt: TGTGCTAGTGGTTTGGTACCCCCCGAGGGGGCCTATGGCTACACCTTC

clone_size: .
j_call: TRBJ2-1
d_call: TRBD2
v_call: TRBV27
cdr3_aa: CASSSLTSGREFGEQFF
cdr3_nt: TGTGCCAGCAGTTCGCTAACTAGCGGGAGAGAGTTCGGTGAGCAGTTCTTC

clone_size: .
j_call: TRBJ2-7
d_call: .
v_call: TRBV18
cdr3_aa: CASSPGSVYEQYF
cdr3_nt: TGTGCCAGCTCCCCAGGTTCGGTCTACGAGCAGTACTTC

clone_size: .
j_call: TRBJ2-1
d_call: .
v_call: TRBV30
cdr3_aa: CAFGLREQFF
cdr3_nt: TGTGCCTTTGGACTCCGGGAGCAGTTCTTC

clone_size: .
j_call: TRBJ2-1
d_call: .
v_call: TRBV1
cdr3_aa: CTSSQVTGLAGGWFNEQFF
cdr3_nt: TGCACCAGCAGCCAAGTTACGGGACTAGCGGGAGGATGGTTTAATGAGCAGTTCTTC

clone_size: .
j_call: TRBJ2-2
d_call: TRBD1
v_call: TRBV4-1
cdr3_aa: CASGTGGRAGELFF
cdr3_nt: TGCGCCAGCGGTACAGGGGGTCGGGCCGGGGAGCTGTTTTTT

clone_size: .
j_call: TRBJ2-1
d_call: .
v_call: TRBV27
cdr3_aa: CASSSGSTSYNEQFF
cdr3_nt: TGTGCCAGCAGCTCAGGCTCTACCTCCTACAATGAGCAGTTCTTC

clone_size: .
j_call: TRBJ2-6
d_call: .
v_call: TRBV9
cdr3_aa: CASSVNSAVSGANVLTF
cdr3_nt: TGTGCCAGCAGCGTTAACAGCGCCGTGTCTGGGGCCAACGTCCTGACTTTC

clone_size: .
j_call: TRBJ1-2
d_call: .
v_call: TRBV4-1
cdr3_aa: CASSQTAGDYGYTF
cdr3_nt: TGCGCCAGCAGCCAAACGGCAGGGGACTATGGCTACACCTTC

clone_size: .
j_call: TRBJ2-3
d_call: TRBD2
v_call: TRBV27
cdr3_aa: CASSYGGTSRPTQYF
cdr3_nt: TGTGCCAGCAGTTACGGGGGGACTAGTCGTCCTACGCAGTATTTT